A selection of T cell receptor beta chains follows, all from one sample in a study of technical replicates of blood from four donors. TCRdb's table, derived via immunoSEQ multiplex PCR, lists solely in-frame clones and lacks some. The data contain some 94,000 clones, 90% to 97% of them seen just once; the ten biggest clones take up 0.36%. Sequencing was performed on T cells isolated from PBMCs. The receptors were sampled from a human donor in good health. Both conserved end residues are part of each CDR3. The D gene is left open where the match is weak. Not all rows give a size; the values are once, few, many and, for expanded clones, a class.

cdr3_aa: CASSSRGYPGGYTF; cdr3_nt: TGTGCCAGCAGTTCAAGGGGTTATCCAGGAGGCTACACCTTC; clone_size: -; j_call: TRBJ1-2; v_call: TRBV6-5; d_call: -
cdr3_aa: CASKGGYEQFF; cdr3_nt: TGTGCCAGCAAGGGGGGGTATGAGCAGTTCTTC; clone_size: few; j_call: TRBJ2-1; v_call: TRBV11-3; d_call: -
cdr3_aa: CASSKFWTSETQYF; cdr3_nt: TGTGCCAGCAGTAAATTCTGGACATCCGAGACCCAGTACTTC; clone_size: -; j_call: TRBJ2-5; v_call: TRBV6-5; d_call: -
cdr3_aa: CASSGRGKPQHF; cdr3_nt: TGTGCCAGCAGCGGAAGGGGGAAGCCCCAGCATTTT; clone_size: -; j_call: TRBJ1-5; v_call: TRBV27; d_call: -
cdr3_aa: CASSERAGNTGELFF; cdr3_nt: TGTGCCAGCAGTGAACGAGCGGGAAACACCGGGGAGCTGTTTTTT; clone_size: -; j_call: TRBJ2-2; v_call: TRBV6-1; d_call: TRBD2
cdr3_aa: CASTPFGGNTGELFF; cdr3_nt: TGTGCCAGCACCCCCTTCGGAGGCAACACCGGGGAGCTGTTTTTT; clone_size: -; j_call: TRBJ2-2; v_call: TRBV28; d_call: -
cdr3_aa: CASTRRAIGETQYF; cdr3_nt: TGTGCCAGCACCAGGAGGGCGATAGGAGAGACCCAGTACTTC; clone_size: -; j_call: TRBJ2-5; v_call: TRBV9; d_call: -
cdr3_aa: CASVIGGPNTEAFF; cdr3_nt: TGTGCCAGCGTGATAGGGGGACCGAACACTGAAGCTTTCTTT; clone_size: -; j_call: TRBJ1-1; v_call: TRBV7-9; d_call: -
cdr3_aa: CASSQRMGLAGDETQYF; cdr3_nt: TGTGCCAGCAGCCAGAGAATGGGACTAGCGGGAGATGAGACCCAGTACTTC; clone_size: -; j_call: TRBJ2-5; v_call: TRBV4-2; d_call: TRBD2
cdr3_aa: CASSYYRVAGELFF; cdr3_nt: TGTGCCAGCAGTTACTACCGAGTAGCCGGGGAGCTGTTTTTT; clone_size: -; j_call: TRBJ2-2; v_call: TRBV6-5; d_call: -